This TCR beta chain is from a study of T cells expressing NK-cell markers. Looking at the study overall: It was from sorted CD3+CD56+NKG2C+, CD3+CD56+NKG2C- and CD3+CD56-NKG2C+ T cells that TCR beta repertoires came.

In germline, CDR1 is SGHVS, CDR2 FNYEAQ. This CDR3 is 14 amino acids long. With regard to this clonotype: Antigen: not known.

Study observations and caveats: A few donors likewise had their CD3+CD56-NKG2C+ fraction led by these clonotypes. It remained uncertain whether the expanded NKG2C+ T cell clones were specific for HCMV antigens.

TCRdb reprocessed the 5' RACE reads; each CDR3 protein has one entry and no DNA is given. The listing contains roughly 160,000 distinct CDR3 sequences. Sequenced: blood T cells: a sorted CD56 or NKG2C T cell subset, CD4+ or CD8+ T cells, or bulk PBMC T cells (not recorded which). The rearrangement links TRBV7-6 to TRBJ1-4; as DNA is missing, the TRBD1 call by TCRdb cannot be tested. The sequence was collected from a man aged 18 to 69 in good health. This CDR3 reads CASSSGGAGEKLFF. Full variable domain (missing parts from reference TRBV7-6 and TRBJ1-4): GAGVSQSPRYKVTKRGQDVALRCDPISGHVSLYWYRQALGQGPEFLTYFNYEAQQDKSGLPNDRFSAERPEGSISTLTIQRTEQRDSAMYRCASSSGGAGEKLFFGSGTQLSVL.